A selection of T cell receptor beta chains follows, all from one sample in a study of technical replicates of blood from a few donors. Sequencing was performed with immunoSEQ multiplex PCR; in TCRdb, only in-frame clones are kept and a portion is missing. The profile shows 60,000 to 85,000 clones, approximately 94% of them singletons. Material for sequencing was T cells isolated from PBMCs. Receptor source: a human donor in good health. Each CDR3 is given with its conserved first and last residue. D genes are given only for firm matches. Part of the rows lack a size; the others show once, few, many or a class for expanded clones.

d_gene: NA; abundance: NA; j_gene: TRBJ1-3; v_gene: TRBV6-6; CDR3aa: CASSYTRPGNTIYF; CDR3nt: TGTGCCAGCAGTTACACCAGGCCTGGAAACACCATATATTTT
d_gene: NA; abundance: NA; j_gene: TRBJ2-4; v_gene: TRBV2; CDR3aa: CASSDIRVKNIQYF; CDR3nt: TGTGCCAGCAGTGATATACGGGTCAAAAACATTCAGTACTTC
d_gene: NA; abundance: NA; j_gene: TRBJ2-2; v_gene: TRBV29-1; CDR3aa: CSVDGNTGELFF; CDR3nt: TGCAGCGTTGACGGGAACACCGGGGAGCTGTTTTTT
d_gene: NA; abundance: NA; j_gene: TRBJ2-7; v_gene: TRBV7-8; CDR3aa: CASSTRTATYEQYF; CDR3nt: TGTGCCAGCAGCACCAGGACAGCCACCTACGAGCAGTACTTC
d_gene: NA; abundance: NA; j_gene: TRBJ2-2; v_gene: TRBV7-2; CDR3aa: CASSLAGLASAGELFF; CDR3nt: TGTGCCAGCAGCTTAGCCGGACTGGCCTCGGCCGGGGAGCTGTTTTTT
d_gene: TRBD1; abundance: once; j_gene: TRBJ1-5; v_gene: TRBV2; CDR3aa: CATKTGGLNQPQHF; CDR3nt: TGTGCCACGAAGACAGGGGGCCTCAATCAGCCCCAGCATTTT
d_gene: NA; abundance: NA; j_gene: TRBJ1-2; v_gene: TRBV6-1; CDR3aa: CASSENRVYGYTF; CDR3nt: TGTGCCAGCAGTGAAAACAGGGTCTATGGCTACACCTTC
d_gene: TRBD1; abundance: NA; j_gene: TRBJ2-7; v_gene: TRBV5-1; CDR3aa: CASSAGQGLSYEQYF; CDR3nt: TGCGCCAGCAGCGCCGGACAGGGGCTCTCCTACGAGCAGTACTTC
d_gene: TRBD1; abundance: NA; j_gene: TRBJ1-2; v_gene: TRBV25-1; CDR3aa: CASSSTGVYGYTF; CDR3nt: TGTGCCAGCAGTTCGACAGGGGTCTATGGCTACACCTTC
d_gene: NA; abundance: NA; j_gene: TRBJ2-7; v_gene: TRBV5-6; CDR3aa: CASRAVSTPYEQYF; CDR3nt: TGTGCCAGCCGAGCGGTATCGACTCCCTACGAGCAGTACTTC
d_gene: NA; abundance: NA; j_gene: TRBJ2-3; v_gene: TRBV11-2; CDR3aa: CASSFNPSTDTQYF; CDR3nt: TGTGCCAGCAGCTTCAATCCCAGCACAGATACGCAGTATTTT
d_gene: NA; abundance: NA; j_gene: TRBJ2-7; v_gene: TRBV6-6; CDR3aa: CASSLRLSYEQYF; CDR3nt: TGTGCCAGCAGTCTTCGCCTATCCTACGAGCAGTACTTC
d_gene: NA; abundance: once; j_gene: TRBJ1-5; v_gene: TRBV18; CDR3aa: CASSPISQPQHF; CDR3nt: TGTGCCAGCTCACCTATCTCTCAGCCCCAGCATTTT
d_gene: NA; abundance: NA; j_gene: TRBJ2-3; v_gene: TRBV21-1; CDR3aa: CASSQSTDTQYF; CDR3nt: TGTGCCAGCAGCCAGAGCACAGATACGCAGTATTTT
d_gene: TRBD1; abundance: NA; j_gene: TRBJ2-5; v_gene: TRBV18; CDR3aa: CASSRDTGEEETQYF; CDR3nt: TGTGCCAGCTCACGGGATACAGGGGAAGAGGAGACCCAGTACTTC
d_gene: NA; abundance: NA; j_gene: TRBJ2-7; v_gene: TRBV7-7; CDR3aa: CASSLRLESSYEQYF; CDR3nt: TGTGCTAGCAGCTTAAGACTAGAAAGCTCCTACGAGCAGTACTTC
d_gene: TRBD1; abundance: NA; j_gene: TRBJ2-2; v_gene: TRBV29-1; CDR3aa: CSVVGQGLSGELFF; CDR3nt: TGCAGCGTTGTGGGACAGGGACTGAGCGGGGAGCTGTTTTTT
d_gene: NA; abundance: NA; j_gene: TRBJ1-3; v_gene: TRBV15; CDR3aa: CATSRDQGNTIYF; CDR3nt: TGTGCCACCAGCAGAGATCAGGGAAACACCATATATTTT
d_gene: TRBD2; abundance: NA; j_gene: TRBJ2-2; v_gene: TRBV11-3; CDR3aa: CASSLGGLAGVRTGELFF; CDR3nt: TGTGCCAGCAGCTTAGGGGGACTAGCGGGAGTTCGGACCGGGGAGCTGTTTTTT
d_gene: NA; abundance: NA; j_gene: TRBJ1-1; v_gene: TRBV11-3; CDR3aa: CASSLDSYGEAFF; CDR3nt: TGTGCCAGCAGCTTAGATAGTTACGGTGAAGCTTTCTTT